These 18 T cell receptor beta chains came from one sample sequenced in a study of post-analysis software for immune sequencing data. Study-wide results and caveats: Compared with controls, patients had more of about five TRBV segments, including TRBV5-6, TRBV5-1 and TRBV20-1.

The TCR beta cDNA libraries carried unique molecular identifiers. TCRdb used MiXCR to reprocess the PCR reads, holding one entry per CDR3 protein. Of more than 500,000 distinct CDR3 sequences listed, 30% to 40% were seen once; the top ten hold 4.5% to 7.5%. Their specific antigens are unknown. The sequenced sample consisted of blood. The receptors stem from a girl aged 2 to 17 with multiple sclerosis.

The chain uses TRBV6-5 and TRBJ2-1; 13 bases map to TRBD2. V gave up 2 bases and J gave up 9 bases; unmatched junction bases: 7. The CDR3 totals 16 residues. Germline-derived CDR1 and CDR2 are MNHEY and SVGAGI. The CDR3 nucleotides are TGTGCCAGCAGTTACCGAACTAGCGGGGGGGCTCGTGAGCAGTTCTTC. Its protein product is CASSYRTSGGAREQFF.

The CDR3 DNA is TGCAGCGTTGAACGACAGGGGGCAGGCACAGATACGCAGTATTTT. It encodes CSVERQGAGTDTQYF. V and J are TRBV29-1 and TRBJ2-3, with 10 bases matching TRBD1. Germline assignment: CDR1 SQVTM and CDR2 ANQGSEA. The V gene end was trimmed by 2 bases and the J gene end by 1 base; junction bases not matched to a gene: 3. The CDR3 totals 15 residues.

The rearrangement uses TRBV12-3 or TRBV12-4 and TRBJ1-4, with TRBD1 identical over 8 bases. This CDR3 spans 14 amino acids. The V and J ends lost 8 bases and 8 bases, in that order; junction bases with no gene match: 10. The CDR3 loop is CASGRTGSREKLFF. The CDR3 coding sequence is TGTGCCAGCGGGCGGACAGGGTCGAGAGAAAAACTGTTTTTT.

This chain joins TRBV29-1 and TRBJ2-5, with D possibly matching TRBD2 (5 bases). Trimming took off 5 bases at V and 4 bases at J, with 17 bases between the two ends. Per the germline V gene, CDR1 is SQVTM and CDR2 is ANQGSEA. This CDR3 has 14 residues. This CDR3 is CSVPDWTFRETQYF. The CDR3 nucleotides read TGCAGCGTTCCCGATTGGACTTTCCGAGAGACCCAGTACTTC.

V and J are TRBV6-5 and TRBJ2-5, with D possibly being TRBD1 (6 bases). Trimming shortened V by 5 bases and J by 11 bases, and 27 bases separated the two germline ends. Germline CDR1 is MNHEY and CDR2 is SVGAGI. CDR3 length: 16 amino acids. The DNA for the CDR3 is TGTGCCAGCAGTACAATCCAGGGGCCCCCCTACAATGAGCAGTACTTC. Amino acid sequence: CASSTIQGPPYNEQYF.

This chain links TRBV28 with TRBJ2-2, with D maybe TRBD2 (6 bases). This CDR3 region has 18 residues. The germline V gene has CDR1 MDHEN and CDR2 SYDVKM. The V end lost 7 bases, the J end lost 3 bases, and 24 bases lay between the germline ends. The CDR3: CASNPPQASDSHTGELFF. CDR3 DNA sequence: TGTGCCAGCAATCCCCCCCAGGCTAGCGACAGTCACACCGGGGAGCTGTTTTTT. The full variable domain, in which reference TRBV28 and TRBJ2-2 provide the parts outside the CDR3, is DVKVTQSSRYLVKRTGEKVFLECVQDMDHENMFWYRQDPGLGLRLIYFSYDVKMKEKGDIPEGYSVSREKKERFSLILESASTNQTSMYLCASNPPQASDSHTGELFFGEGSRLTVL.

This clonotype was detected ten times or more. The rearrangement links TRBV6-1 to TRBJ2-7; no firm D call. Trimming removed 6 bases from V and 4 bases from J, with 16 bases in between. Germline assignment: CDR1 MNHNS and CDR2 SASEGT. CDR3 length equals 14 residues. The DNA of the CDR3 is TGTGCCAGCAGCCCCACCCTAGGGCGATACGAGCAGTACTTC. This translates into CASSPTLGRYEQYF.

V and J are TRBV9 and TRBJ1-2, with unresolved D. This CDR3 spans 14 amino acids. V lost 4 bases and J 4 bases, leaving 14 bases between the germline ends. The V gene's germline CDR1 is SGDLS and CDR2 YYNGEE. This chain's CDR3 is CASSTNSAGYGYTF. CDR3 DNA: TGTGCCAGCAGCACAAACTCCGCAGGCTATGGCTACACCTTC.

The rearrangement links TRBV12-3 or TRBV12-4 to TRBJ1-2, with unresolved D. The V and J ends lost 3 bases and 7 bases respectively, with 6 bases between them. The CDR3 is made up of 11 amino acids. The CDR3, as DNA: TGTGCCAGCAGTTTCGGGTTTGGCTACACCTTC. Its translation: CASSFGFGYTF.

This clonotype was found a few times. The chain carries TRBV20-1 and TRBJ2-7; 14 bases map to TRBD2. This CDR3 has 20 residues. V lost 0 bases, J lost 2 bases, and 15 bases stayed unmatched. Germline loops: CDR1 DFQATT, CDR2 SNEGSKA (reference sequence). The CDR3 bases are TGCAGTGCTAGAGAGGGAGTTACAGGGACTAGCGGGGGACCTGCCTACGAGCAGTACTTC. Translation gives CSAREGVTGTSGGPAYEQYF.

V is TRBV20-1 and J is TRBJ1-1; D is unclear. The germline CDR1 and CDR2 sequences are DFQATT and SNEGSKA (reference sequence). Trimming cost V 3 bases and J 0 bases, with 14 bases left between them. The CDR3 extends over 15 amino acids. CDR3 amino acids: CSASFIGRVNTEAFF. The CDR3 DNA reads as TGCAGTGCTAGCTTCATCGGGAGGGTGAACACTGAAGCTTTCTTT.

The CDR3 loop is CASSDVGTQYF. The CDR3 DNA follows: TGTGCCAGCAGTGACGTAGGGACCCAGTACTTC. V is TRBV2 and J is TRBJ2-5; D is uncertain. V shed 3 bases and J shed 7 bases, with 6 bases lying between them. The germline V gene encodes CDR1 SNHLY and CDR2 FYNNEI. This CDR3 is built from 11 residues.

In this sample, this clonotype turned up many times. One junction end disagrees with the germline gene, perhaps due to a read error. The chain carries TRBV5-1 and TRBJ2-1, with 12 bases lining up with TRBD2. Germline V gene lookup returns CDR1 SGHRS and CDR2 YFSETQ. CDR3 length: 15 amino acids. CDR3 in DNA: TGTGCCAGCAGCTTAGGACTAGCGGGGTACAATGAGCAGTTCTTC. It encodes CASSLGLAGYNEQFF.

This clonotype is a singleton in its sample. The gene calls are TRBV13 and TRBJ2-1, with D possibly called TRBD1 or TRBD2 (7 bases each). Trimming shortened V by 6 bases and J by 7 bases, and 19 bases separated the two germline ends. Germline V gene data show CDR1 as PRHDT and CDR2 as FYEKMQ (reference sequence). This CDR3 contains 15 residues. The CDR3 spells CASRGAGQSRNEQFF. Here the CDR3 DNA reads TGTGCCAGCAGGGGAGCGGGACAGTCGAGAAATGAGCAGTTCTTC.

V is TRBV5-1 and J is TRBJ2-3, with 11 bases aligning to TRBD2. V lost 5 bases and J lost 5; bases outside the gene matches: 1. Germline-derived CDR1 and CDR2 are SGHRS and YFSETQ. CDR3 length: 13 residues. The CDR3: CASRLAGGDTQYF. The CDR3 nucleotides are TGCGCCAGCAGGCTAGCGGGGGGAGATACGCAGTATTTT.

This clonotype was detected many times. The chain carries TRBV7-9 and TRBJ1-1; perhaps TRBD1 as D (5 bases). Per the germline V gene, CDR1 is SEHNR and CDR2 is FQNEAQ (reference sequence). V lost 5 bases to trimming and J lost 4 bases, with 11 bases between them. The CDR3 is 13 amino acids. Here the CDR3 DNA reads TGTGCCAGCAGCGGAGAGGGGCGCACTGAAGCTTTCTTT. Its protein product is CASSGEGRTEAFF.

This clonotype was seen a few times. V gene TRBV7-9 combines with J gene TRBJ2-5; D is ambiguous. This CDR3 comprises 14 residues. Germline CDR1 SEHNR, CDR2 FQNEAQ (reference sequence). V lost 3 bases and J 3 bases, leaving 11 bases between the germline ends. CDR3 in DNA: TGTGCCAGCAGCTTCTTTTCATCTGAAGAGACCCAGTACTTC. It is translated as CASSFFSSEETQYF.

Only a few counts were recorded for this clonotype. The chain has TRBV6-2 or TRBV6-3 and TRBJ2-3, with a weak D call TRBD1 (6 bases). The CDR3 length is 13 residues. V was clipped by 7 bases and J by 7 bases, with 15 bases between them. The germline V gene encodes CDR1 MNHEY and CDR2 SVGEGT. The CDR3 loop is CASMGAWTYTQYF. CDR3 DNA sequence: TGTGCCAGCATGGGGGCTTGGACTTATACGCAGTATTTT.